This T cell receptor beta chain was captured in a study of blood T cell repertoires in COVID-19. Whole-study context: The study drew acute and convalescent COVID-19 samples from the United States, Italy and Spain. The cDNA or gDNA used as material had been derived from T cells, B-cell-depleted T cells, or PBMCs.

Germline CDR1 reads SGHDN; CDR2 reads FVKESK. The CDR3 totals 15 residues. The V end lost 2 bases, the J end lost 0 bases, and 11 bases lay between the germline ends. Authors' data handling: It was from reference gene primer amplification that nucleated cell counts were estimated. Profiling relied on immunoSEQ multiplex PCR, and the TCRdb table lists in-frame clones only, not all of them. V, J and clone size reflect that table, while D and trimming were determined from the DNA. The sample yields 150,000 to 200,000 clones, approximately 83% seen once. This clone was recorded only once. Sequencing was done on a sample of peripheral blood. The sequence derives from a human donor in a cohort sampled during active COVID-19. The J gene is TRBJ2-7, the V gene TRBV14, with D possibly TRBD1 on 6 matching bases. CDR3 residues: CASSQQGSRSYEQYF. The CDR3 DNA sequence: TGTGCCAGCAGCCAACAGGGGTCCCGCTCCTACGAGCAGTACTTC.